What follows are 17 T cell receptor beta chains derived from one specimen sequenced in a study of glioma-infiltrating T cells after dendritic cell vaccination (dated by TCRdb to the mid-2010s). In light of the paper, this sample's time point label describes: after dendritic cell vaccination, including at tumor progression/relapse. The library was made by the immunoSEQ multiplex PCR assay. As stored in TCRdb, this immuneACCESS dataset retains in-frame rearrangements with V and J assigned. A fraction of the clones does not appear; measured against another copy, unresolved V genes explain less than half of the discrepancy, and the remainder lacks a known reason. Across this sample there are 90,000 to 95,000 clones, with 80% to 90% seen only once. Roughly 2% of the sample lies in the top ten. This sample comprised blood, obtained after dendritic cell vaccination. The receptors were sampled from a human donor with glioblastoma.

This clone was seen just once. This sequence joins TRBV19 and TRBJ1-5; 8 bases are a match to TRBD1. Germline assignment: CDR1 LNHDA and CDR2 SQIVND (reference sequence). The CDR3 runs to 18 residues. J gave up 0 bases and V 10 bases, and 17 bases lay outside the gene matches. Written as DNA, the CDR3 is TGTGCCACGACTTACCGCGGGACAGGTCTTAATAGCAATCAGCCCCAGCATTTT. It translates to CATTYRGTGLNSNQPQHF.

A single count supports this clone. The gene calls are TRBV11-2 and TRBJ1-6; D uncertain. Germline V gene sequence: CDR1 SGHAT, CDR2 FQNNGV. This CDR3 contains 12 residues. The V and J ends lost 5 bases and 13 bases respectively, with 12 bases between them. The CDR3 protein is CASSETGSPLHF. CDR3 nucleotide sequence: TGTGCCAGCAGCGAAACCGGGAGTCCCCTCCACTTT.

The chain joins TRBV6-9 to TRBJ2-7; the match to TRBD1 covers 7 bases. The V segment lost 5 bases and the J segment 1 base; nucleotides outside the gene matches: 8. Germline values: CDR1 MNHGY, CDR2 SVAAGI. The CDR3 consists of 15 residues. The CDR3 bases are TGTGCCAGCAGTGAAACAGGGGATTCTTCCTACGAGCAGTACGTC. This translates into CASSETGDSSYEQYV.

V and J are TRBV23-1 and TRBJ2-3; a weak D match, TRBD2 (5 bases). TRBV23-1 is identified as an open reading frame with a role that is uncertain. V was trimmed by 4 bases and J by 5 bases, leaving 16 bases between them. The CDR3 totals 15 residues. In nucleotides, the CDR3 is TGCGCCAGCAGTCCTTTGTCGATCGAGGGAGATACGCAGTATTTT. Protein: CASSPLSIEGDTQYF.

The chain carries TRBV9 and TRBJ2-2; tentatively, D is TRBD2 (5 bases). The CDR3 sequence is 16 residues long. The ends were cut back, 3 bases at V and 5 bases at J, with 17 bases in the middle. The V gene's germline CDR1 is SGDLS and CDR2 YYNGEE. The CDR3 DNA sequence: TGTGCCAGCAGCGCCTCCGGACTCCTCGGGACCGGGGAGCTGTTTTTT. Its protein is CASSASGLLGTGELFF.

The chain is built from TRBV5-6 and TRBJ2-1; 11 positions agree with TRBD2. This CDR3 comprises 16 residues. Germline V lookup: CDR1 SGHDT, CDR2 YYEEEE. Trimming removed 0 bases from V and 2 bases from J; junction bases left unmatched: 1. CDR3 DNA sequence: TGTGCCAGCAGCTTGGGACTAGCGGGGACCTACAATGAGCAGTTCTTC. Translating it yields CASSLGLAGTYNEQFF.

The CDR3 reads CSGRGLASETQYF. The CDR3 nucleotides are TGCAGCGGGCGGGGACTAGCCTCGGAGACCCAGTACTTC. The rearrangement links TRBV29-1 to TRBJ2-5; 9 bases agree with TRBD2. Trimming removed 7 bases from V and 5 bases from J; junction bases left unmatched: 8. CDR1 and CDR2 from the germline V gene are SQVTM and ANQGSEA. The CDR3 totals 13 residues.

The chain recombines TRBV9 with TRBJ1-2; D unclear. Germline-derived CDR1 and CDR2 are SGDLS and YYNGEE. Trimming cost V 0 bases and J 2 bases, with 8 bases left between them. This CDR3 contains 14 residues. This chain's CDR3 is CASSVGTDNYGYTF. In DNA form, the CDR3 reads TGTGCCAGCAGCGTAGGTACAGACAACTATGGCTACACCTTC.

The chain is built from TRBV5-1 and TRBJ2-3, with 9 positions matching TRBD2. From germline, CDR1 is SGHRS and CDR2 YFSETQ. CDR3 size: 18 residues. V dropped 3 bases and J dropped 4; count of bases not matched to a gene: 15. The CDR3 DNA reads TGCGCCAGCAGCTCTGCGAATTTCGCGGGGGGGCCCCCAGATACGCAGTATTTT. As protein: CASSSANFAGGPPDTQYF.

CDR3 residues: CAIRSSGGNEQYV. CDR3 nucleotide sequence: TGTGCCATCAGATCGTCAGGGGGCAACGAGCAGTACGTC. The gene calls are TRBV10-3 and TRBJ2-7; 8 bases map to TRBD1. Germline trimming cut 6 bases from V and 5 bases from J; bases unmatched to any gene: 6. Germline CDR1 ENHRY, CDR2 SYGVKD. This CDR3 is built from 13 residues.

The genes are TRBV5-4 and TRBJ1-1; 9 bases fit TRBD1. This CDR3 region has 15 residues. V lost 3 bases to trimming and J lost 5 bases; unmatched junction nucleotides: 8. The germline V gene encodes CDR1 SGHNT and CDR2 YYREEE (reference sequence). CDR3 DNA sequence: TGTGCCAGCAGCTCGCCACAGGGGGCAGATACTGAAGCTTTCTTT. This sequence encodes CASSSPQGADTEAFF. The full variable domain, in which reference TRBV5-4 and TRBJ1-1 provide the parts outside the CDR3, is ETGVTQSPTHLIKTRGQQVTLRCSSQSGHNTVSWYQQALGQGPQFIFQYYREEENGRGNFPPRFSGLQFPNYSSELNVNALELDDSALYLCASSSPQGADTEAFFGQGTRLTVV.

This clone was counted a few times. The chain combines TRBV9 with TRBJ2-3, with unresolved D. Germline V gives CDR1 SGDLS, CDR2 YYNGEE. V lost 2 bases and J 0 bases, leaving 10 bases between the germline ends. CDR3 length: 15 residues. The CDR3 nucleotides are TGTGCCAGCAGCGTTCGCGGAACTAGCACAGATACGCAGTATTTT. Protein product: CASSVRGTSTDTQYF.

The V call is TRBV7-6, the J call TRBJ1-4; D possibly corresponds to TRBD1 (5 bases). The CDR3 length is 15 residues. CDR1 SGHVS and CDR2 FNYEAQ come from the germline V gene. The V end was cut by 2 bases, the J end by 7 bases, with 14 bases between. The CDR3 spells CASSLTGNLLEKLFF. The CDR3 DNA reads TGTGCCAGCAGCTTAACAGGAAACCTTCTTGAAAAACTGTTTTTT.

The V gene is TRBV29-1, the J gene TRBJ1-5, with TRBD1 matching over 9 bases. V trimming: 6 bases; J trimming: 6 bases; junction bases outside the gene matches: 6. This CDR3 is built from 13 residues. Germline CDR1 reads SQVTM; CDR2 reads ANQGSEA. The CDR3 DNA reads as TGCAGCGTCGGACAGGGGTCCGGTCAGCCCCAGCATTTT. It specifies CSVGQGSGQPQHF.

The CDR3 reads CASRGDPGYGYTF. The CDR3 region has the DNA TGTGCCAGCAGGGGAGATCCTGGGTATGGCTACACCTTC. This rearrangement joins TRBV6-1 to TRBJ1-2; no reliable D call. V was trimmed by 6 bases and J by 5 bases, leaving 13 bases between them. Germline V gene sequence: CDR1 MNHNS, CDR2 SASEGT. CDR3 size: 13 residues.

The rearrangement joins TRBV6-1 to TRBJ2-5, with TRBD2 matching 11 bases. This CDR3 has 18 residues. J gave up 2 bases and V 3 bases, and 11 bases lay outside the gene matches. Germline lookup yields CDR1 MNHNS and CDR2 SASEGT. CDR3 DNA: TGTGCCAGCAGTGAGGAAATCTTTAGACTAGCGGGACAAGAGACCCAGTACTTC. It is translated as CASSEEIFRLAGQETQYF.

This sequence joins TRBV5-1 and TRBJ2-3; 11 bases match TRBD2. Germline loops: CDR1 SGHRS, CDR2 YFSETQ. The V segment lost 1 base and the J segment 1 base; nucleotides outside the gene matches: 2. CDR3 length equals 16 residues. CDR3 region: CASSLTSGSRTDTQYF. The CDR3 bases are TGCGCCAGCAGCTTGACTAGCGGGAGTCGCACAGATACGCAGTATTTT. The full variable domain, in which reference TRBV5-1 and TRBJ2-3 provide the parts outside the CDR3, is KAGVTQTPRYLIKTRGQQVTLSCSPISGHRSVSWYQQTPGQGLQFLFEYFSETQRNKGNFPGRFSGRQFSNSRSEMNVSTLELGDSALYLCASSLTSGSRTDTQYFGPGTRLTVL.